The 30 T cell receptor beta chains below come from one sample, sequenced in a study of graft-versus-host responses after intestinal transplantation. The data were produced by immunoSEQ multiplex PCR, yet TCRdb's version contains in-frame clones alone and is incomplete. This sample has 40,000 or so clones; over 80% occur once, and the top ten carry roughly 3.6%. The sequencing used PBMCs, collected 1070 days after transplant. The receptor source for this set is a human patient who received an intestinal transplant, so some T cells may come from the graft donor.

This clone was recorded a few times. V usage is TRBV10-2 and J usage is TRBJ2-2; D might be TRBD1 or TRBD2, each matching 5 bases. The CDR3 consists of 16 residues. Trimming shortened V by 6 bases and J by 3 bases, and 17 bases separated the two germline ends. Germline CDR1 reads WSHSY; CDR2 reads SAAADI. This CDR3 reads CASRFRELGDTGELFF. As DNA, the CDR3 is TGCGCCAGCAGATTCAGGGAGTTAGGGGACACCGGGGAGCTGTTTTTT.

This sequence joins TRBV6-1 and TRBJ1-5; D gene uncertain. In germline, CDR1 is MNHNS, CDR2 SASEGT. Between the trimmed V and J ends, which lost 0 bases and 0 bases, there was a span of 6 bases. The CDR3 loop spans 15 amino acids. In DNA, the CDR3 is TGTGCCAGCAGTGAAGCATGGAATAGCAATCAGCCCCAGCATTTT. Its protein is CASSEAWNSNQPQHF.

The chain recombines TRBV5-6 with TRBJ2-4, with D unclear. V lost 0 bases to trimming and J lost 0 bases, with 4 bases between them. Germline values: CDR1 SGHDT, CDR2 YYEEEE. The CDR3 loop spans 14 amino acids. The CDR3 spells CASSLGVAKNIQYF. The CDR3 DNA sequence: TGTGCCAGCAGCTTGGGGGTAGCCAAAAACATTCAGTACTTC. The complete variable domain, with remaining parts taken from reference TRBV5-6 and TRBJ2-4, reads DAGVTQSPTHLIKTRGQQVTLRCSPKSGHDTVSWYQQALGQGPQFIFQYYEEEERQRGNFPDRFSGHQFPNYSSELNVNALLLGDSALYLCASSLGVAKNIQYFGAGTRLSVL.

CDR3 in DNA: TGTGCCAGCAGCTTGGATATGACAGAGCAGTACTTC. Amino acid sequence: CASSLDMTEQYF. The V call is TRBV5-5, the J call TRBJ2-7; D is uncertain. This CDR3 region has 12 residues. The germline gives CDR1 SGHKS, CDR2 YYEKEE (reference sequence). V gave up 0 bases and J gave up 7 bases, with 8 bases separating them. Together with reference TRBV5-5 and TRBJ2-7, the CDR3 gives the full variable domain: DAGVTQSPTHLIKTRGQQVTLRCSPISGHKSVSWYQQVLGQGPQFIFQYYEKEERGRGNFPDRFSARQFPNYSSELNVNALLLGDSALYLCASSLDMTEQYFGPGTRLTVT.

The chain links TRBV5-1 to TRBJ2-3; no clear D. The V and J ends lost 0 bases and 5 bases respectively, with 1 base between them. Germline CDR1 and CDR2: SGHRS and YFSETQ. The CDR3 spans 11 residues. CDR3 amino acids: CASSLEDTQYF. The CDR3 bases are TGCGCCAGCAGCTTGGAAGATACGCAGTATTTT.

The V call is TRBV5-4, the J call TRBJ2-1; the match to TRBD1 covers 7 bases. J gave up 5 bases and V 5 bases, and 4 bases lay outside the gene matches. From germline, CDR1 is SGHNT and CDR2 YYREEE (reference sequence). This CDR3 is 13 amino acids long. CDR3 nucleotides: TGTGCCAGCAGAAAAGACAGGGACAATGAGCAGTTCTTC. Protein: CASRKDRDNEQFF.

The chain is built from TRBV10-1 and TRBJ2-1; a weak D match, TRBD1 (5 bases). CDR1 WNHNN and CDR2 SYGVQD come from the germline V gene (reference sequence). This CDR3 contains 11 residues. The germline V and J ends were trimmed by 3 bases and 9 bases, with 6 bases remaining between them. The CDR3 here is CASSEDSEQFF. DNA for the CDR3: TGCGCCAGCAGTGAAGACAGTGAGCAGTTCTTC.

The chain carries TRBV5-6 and TRBJ2-1; no clear D gene. Germline assignment: CDR1 SGHDT and CDR2 YYEEEE. V was pared by 0 bases and J by 8 bases, with 12 bases between. This CDR3 has 14 residues. The CDR3, as DNA: TGTGCCAGCAGCTTGGGCAGTAGACTCGATGAGCAGTTCTTC. Translation gives CASSLGSRLDEQFF. The variable domain in full, completed from reference TRBV5-6 and TRBJ2-1, reads DAGVTQSPTHLIKTRGQQVTLRCSPKSGHDTVSWYQQALGQGPQFIFQYYEEEERQRGNFPDRFSGHQFPNYSSELNVNALLLGDSALYLCASSLGSRLDEQFFGPGTRLTVL.

The J gene is TRBJ2-7, the V gene TRBV10-2; D gene unclear. CDR1 and CDR2 from the germline V gene are WSHSY and SAAADI. This CDR3 is built from 14 residues. The germline V and J ends were trimmed by 0 bases and 5 bases, with 11 bases remaining between them. CDR3 amino acids: CASSESRTQNEQYF. CDR3 coding DNA: TGCGCCAGCAGTGAGTCCAGGACGCAAAACGAGCAGTACTTC.

V and J are TRBV4-1 and TRBJ1-1, with D tentatively TRBD1 (5 bases). CDR1 MGHRA and CDR2 YSYEKL come from the germline V gene. CDR3 length equals 13 residues. Trimming removed 4 bases at V and 5 bases at J, with 11 bases between. The CDR3 sequence is CASSLGGRTEAFF. CDR3 nucleotide sequence: TGCGCCAGCAGCCTCGGGGGTCGGACTGAAGCTTTCTTT.

This clone was counted between two and nine times. The chain carries TRBV4-2 and TRBJ2-7; D tentatively reads TRBD1 or TRBD2 (5 bases each). Trimming removed 0 bases at V and 2 bases at J, with 11 bases between. CDR3 length: 15 residues. CDR1 and CDR2 (germline): LGHNA, YNFKEQ. The CDR3 nucleotides are TGTGCCAGCAGCCAAGAGGGGGTTCTTACCTACGAGCAGTACTTC. Translating gives CASSQEGVLTYEQYF.

This clone turned up a few times. The rearrangement joins TRBV5-1 to TRBJ2-5, with D perhaps TRBD1 (5 bases). The V gene lost 2 bases and the J gene lost 2 bases, with 16 bases spanning the gap. This CDR3 spans 16 amino acids. Germline V lookup: CDR1 SGHRS, CDR2 YFSETQ. The CDR3 DNA sequence: TGCGCCAGCAGCTTAAGGGGCCGAACGATTCAAGAGACCCAGTACTTC. It translates to CASSLRGRTIQETQYF.

This clone has more than one count but fewer than ten. This chain joins TRBV18 and TRBJ2-2; 9 bases align to TRBD1. The V gene's germline CDR1 is KGHSH and CDR2 LQKENI. The V gene end was trimmed by 5 bases and the J gene end by 3 bases; junction bases not matched to a gene: 1. The CDR3 contains 14 residues. For the CDR3, the DNA is TGTGCCAGCTCATGGGACAGGGACACCGGGGAGCTGTTTTTT. Translating it yields CASSWDRDTGELFF.

The chain uses TRBV7-6 and TRBJ2-7; possibly TRBD2 for D (6 bases). The CDR3 sequence is 15 residues long. Germline CDR1 is SGHVS and CDR2 is FNYEAQ. Between the trimmed V and J ends, which lost 5 bases and 3 bases, there was a span of 17 bases. For the CDR3, the DNA is TGTGCCAGCAGCCCTCAGGCGGGGACCCTCTACGAGCAGTACTTC. Its translation is CASSPQAGTLYEQYF.

The rearrangement links TRBV6-1 to TRBJ1-3; no reliable D call. In germline, CDR1 is MNHNS, CDR2 SASEGT. The CDR3 is 15 amino acids. V was clipped by 3 bases and J by 0 bases, with 9 bases between them. For the CDR3, the DNA is TGTGCCAGCAGTGATGGGGTACCCTCTGGAAACACCATATATTTT. Amino acid sequence: CASSDGVPSGNTIYF.

V usage is TRBV5-5 and J usage is TRBJ2-7, with TRBD1 matching over 9 bases. CDR3 length: 15 residues. The J segment lost 4 bases and the V segment lost 4 bases, leaving 9 bases of the junction unmatched. Germline V gene sequence: CDR1 SGHKS, CDR2 YYEKEE (reference sequence). CDR3 sequence reads: CASSAQGQGIYEQYF. CDR3 nucleotide sequence: TGTGCCAGCAGCGCCCAGGGACAGGGAATATACGAGCAGTACTTC.

The chain has TRBV7-2 and TRBJ2-3, with TRBD1 identical over 8 bases. The CDR3 totals 15 residues. Germline-derived CDR1 and CDR2 are SGHTA and FQGNSA. The junction had 6 bases not matched to a gene; V was cut back by 4 bases and J by 3 bases. CDR3 DNA: TGTGCCAGCAGCTCTCGGACAGGGAGGACAGATACGCAGTATTTT. Translating it yields CASSSRTGRTDTQYF.

The chain employs TRBV25-1 and TRBJ1-4; 9 bases are shared with TRBD1. The V gene's germline CDR1 is MGHDK and CDR2 SYGVNS. Trimming removed 4 bases from V and 8 bases from J; junction bases left unmatched: 8. The CDR3 is made up of 15 amino acids. The CDR3 loop is CASSGTGGPLEKLFF. The CDR3 DNA reads TGTGCCAGCAGTGGAACAGGGGGCCCACTCGAAAAACTGTTTTTT.

This rearrangement joins TRBV7-9 to TRBJ2-3; D gene uncertain. The germline CDR1 and CDR2 sequences are SEHNR and FQNEAQ (reference sequence). Trimming left V 5 bases short and J 2 bases short, with 11 bases between. The CDR3 loop spans 14 amino acids. This chain's CDR3 is CASSKRLDTDTQYF. The CDR3 DNA sequence: TGTGCCAGCAGCAAGAGACTCGACACAGATACGCAGTATTTT.

V is TRBV21-1 and J is TRBJ2-7; the listed D gene, TRBD1, was not tested against the DNA. TRBV21-1 is deemed a pseudogene. The CDR3 totals 17 residues. The DNA of the CDR3 is TGTGCCAGCAGCAAAGCTGGAGTACAGGGGGCTAACGGCGAGCAGTACTTC. Its protein is CASSKAGVQGANGEQYF.

The chain carries TRBV6-1 and TRBJ2-5; 8 bases are a match to TRBD1. Matching the DNA end better, TRBJ2-7 makes the J call doubtful. This CDR3 contains 14 residues. Germline V gene lookup returns CDR1 MNHNS and CDR2 SASEGT. CDR3 nucleotide sequence: TGTGCCAGCAGCGGAGGACAGGGAGGCTACGAGCAGTACTTC. Its translation: CASSGGQGGYEQYF.

The chain is built from TRBV29-1 and TRBJ1-1; unclear D gene. This CDR3 has 11 amino acids. Trimming left V 4 bases short and J 1 base short, with 4 bases between. Germline values: CDR1 SQVTM, CDR2 ANQGSEA. The CDR3 DNA follows: TGCAGCGTTGGCACGAACACTGAAGCTTTCTTT. This codes for CSVGTNTEAFF.

The J gene is TRBJ1-5, the V gene TRBV19, with TRBD1 as a possible D gene (5 bases). Trimming left V 4 bases short and J 1 base short, with 14 bases between. CDR3 size: 16 residues. CDR1 is LNHDA, CDR2 SQIVND, per germline (reference sequence). Written as DNA, the CDR3 is TGTGCCAGTAGTAGCCAGGGTTCAGGGAGCAATCAGCCCCAGCATTTT. Amino acid sequence: CASSSQGSGSNQPQHF.

The V and J genes are TRBV27 and TRBJ1-5, with 11 bases that match TRBD1. CDR1 MNHEY and CDR2 SMNVEV come from the germline V gene (reference sequence). The CDR3 is 15 amino acids. J was trimmed by 5 bases and V by 2 bases; bases with no gene match: 2. Here the CDR3 reads CASSLGTGGDQPQHF. As DNA, the CDR3 is TGTGCCAGCAGTTTAGGGACAGGGGGGGATCAGCCCCAGCATTTT.

J is TRBJ1-6 and V is TRBV7-2; D not resolved. Trimming pared 5 bases from V and 7 bases from J, leaving 18 bases between. Germline CDR1 and CDR2: SGHTA and FQGNSA. This CDR3 comprises 16 residues. The CDR3 reads CASSIKYRGPNSPLHF. CDR3 DNA sequence: TGTGCCAGCAGCATAAAGTACCGGGGTCCGAATTCACCCCTCCACTTT.

V gene TRBV7-9 combines with J gene TRBJ2-1, with 10 bases matching TRBD1. V lost 6 bases and J lost 2; bases outside the gene matches: 4. The CDR3 sequence is 15 residues long. From germline, CDR1 is SEHNR and CDR2 FQNEAQ (reference sequence). The CDR3: CASRQGQGPYNEQFF. CDR3 bases: TGTGCCAGCAGGCAGGGACAGGGGCCCTACAATGAGCAGTTCTTC.

This clone was counted between two and nine times. The chain couples TRBV7-3 to TRBJ2-3; the match to TRBD2 covers 11 bases. Germline V gives CDR1 SGHTA, CDR2 FQGTGA. The CDR3 is made up of 15 amino acids. After removal of 6 bases from V and 0 bases from J, the junction contained 2 bases not matched to a gene. CDR3 protein: CASSSSGGSTDTQYF. CDR3 DNA: TGTGCCAGCAGTTCTAGCGGGGGGAGCACAGATACGCAGTATTTT.

The chain joins TRBV11-2 to TRBJ2-1; D is perhaps TRBD2 (6 bases). Germline CDR1 and CDR2: SGHAT and FQNNGV. The CDR3 runs 17 residues. V was trimmed by 1 base and J by 7 bases, leaving 20 bases between them. DNA for the CDR3: TGTGCCAGCAGCTTAGCGGCCGTAGGGAGGCAACTTAATGAGCAGTTCTTC. Its protein is CASSLAAVGRQLNEQFF.

The chain has TRBV6-6 and TRBJ2-1, with D possibly being TRBD2 (5 bases). V lost 2 bases and J lost 4, with 9 bases in between. CDR3 length: 14 residues. CDR1 is MNHNY, CDR2 SVGAGI, per germline (reference sequence). CDR3 DNA sequence: TGTGCCAGCAGTTACGGAGGACTTTACAATGAGCAGTTCTTC. Translating gives CASSYGGLYNEQFF.

CDR3: CASSLDRPARDGYTF. As DNA, the CDR3 is TGCGCCAGCAGCTTGGACAGGCCGGCACGGGATGGCTACACCTTC. This chain uses TRBV5-1 with TRBJ1-2; possible D gene TRBD1, 5 bases. There are 15 residues in the CDR3. Germline CDR1 and CDR2: SGHRS and YFSETQ. V lost 0 bases, J lost 6 bases, and 15 bases lay in between. Supplemented by reference TRBV5-1 and TRBJ1-2, the full variable domain reads KAGVTQTPRYLIKTRGQQVTLSCSPISGHRSVSWYQQTPGQGLQFLFEYFSETQRNKGNFPGRFSGRQFSNSRSEMNVSTLELGDSALYLCASSLDRPARDGYTFGSGTRLTVV.